This is a list of T cell receptor beta chains from one sample in a study of cytomegalovirus exposure and HLA in healthy donors. Measured with immunoSEQ multiplex PCR; TCRdb has only the in-frame clones, and not every one. Among under 50,000 clones listed, approximately 95% were seen once. The sequencing input was PBMCs. The receptors were gathered from a woman aged 18-29 years in good health and CMV-seropositive. Both conserved end residues are part of each CDR3. The D gene is left open where the match is weak. Clone size appears in some rows only: once, few, many, or a class for an expanded clone.

J gene | clone size | D gene | V gene | CDR3 protein | CDR3 DNA
TRBJ2-3 | NA | TRBD2 | TRBV13 | CASSRLAGQTDTQYF | TGTGCCAGCAGCAGACTAGCGGGGCAGACAGATACGCAGTATTTT
TRBJ2-3 | NA | TRBD1 | TRBV19 | CASSMGTESDTQYF | TGTGCCAGTAGTATGGGGACAGAGTCAGATACGCAGTATTTT
TRBJ1-1 | NA | NA | TRBV18 | CASSQGSDTEAFF | TGTGCCAGCTCACAAGGGAGCGACACTGAAGCTTTCTTT
TRBJ1-3 | NA | NA | TRBV30 | CAWSVRGVSSGNTIYF | TGTGCCTGGAGTGTACGGGGGGTCTCGTCTGGAAACACCATATATTTT
TRBJ2-1 | NA | TRBD1 | TRBV14 | CASSQSGQFFTFSSYNEQFF | TGTGCCAGCAGCCAGTCGGGACAGTTTTTTACCTTCAGCTCCTACAATGAGCAGTTCTTC
TRBJ2-1 | once | NA | TRBV28 | CASSPQKTQHNEQFF | TGTGCCAGCAGTCCGCAAAAAACACAACACAATGAGCAGTTCTTC
TRBJ1-2 | NA | TRBD1 | TRBV27 | CASSFRDRANGYTF | TGTGCCAGCAGTTTCCGGGACAGGGCGAATGGCTACACCTTC
TRBJ2-1 | NA | NA | TRBV6-4 | CASSAGTDSNEQFF | TGTGCCAGCAGTGCCGGGACTGACTCAAATGAGCAGTTCTTC
TRBJ1-2 | few | NA | TRBV11-1 | CASSPWGANYGYTF | TGTGCCAGCAGCCCTTGGGGGGCTAACTATGGCTACACCTTC
TRBJ2-7 | NA | NA | TRBV11-3 | CASSLGGQYEQYF | TGTGCCAGCAGCTTGGGGGGTCAATACGAGCAGTACTTC
TRBJ2-7 | NA | TRBD2 | TRBV6-5 | CASGLAGNYEQYF | TGTGCCAGCGGGCTAGCGGGAAACTACGAGCAGTACTTC
TRBJ1-2 | NA | NA | TRBV7-2 | CASSHEKRKQSNYGYTF | TGTGCCAGCAGCCACGAAAAAAGAAAACAAAGTAACTATGGCTACACCTTC
TRBJ2-3 | NA | NA | TRBV5-6 | CASSLLATDTQYF | TGTGCCAGCAGCTTGTTGGCCACAGATACGCAGTATTTT
TRBJ1-3 | once | TRBD1 | TRBV9 | CASSGEQGVLGNTIYF | TGTGCCAGCAGCGGGGAACAGGGGGTATTGGGAAACACCATATATTTT
TRBJ2-5 | NA | TRBD1 | TRBV5-4 | CASSWTGTQETQYF | TGTGCCAGCAGCTGGACAGGGACACAAGAGACCCAGTACTTC
TRBJ2-3 | NA | NA | TRBV7-3 | CASSQLNPIGGADTQYF | TGTGCCAGCAGCCAACTCAATCCAATAGGGGGGGCAGATACGCAGTATTTT
TRBJ1-1 | NA | NA | TRBV28 | CASTGGGRGTEAFF | TGTGCCAGCACCGGGGGGGGCCGCGGCACTGAAGCTTTCTTT
TRBJ2-7 | NA | NA | TRBV7-2 | CASSLVAGPSSSYEQYF | TGTGCCAGCAGCTTAGTGGCGGGACCATCCTCCTCCTACGAGCAGTACTTC
TRBJ1-5 | NA | TRBD1 | TRBV7-6 | CASTLGQGGNQPQHF | TGTGCCAGCACCCTGGGACAGGGTGGCAATCAGCCCCAGCATTTT
TRBJ1-2 | once | NA | TRBV5-1 | CASSLIQTNYGYTF | TGCGCCAGCAGCTTGATCCAGACTAACTATGGCTACACCTTC
TRBJ2-7 | NA | TRBD1 | TRBV9 | CASSPGQGFYEQYF | TGTGCCAGCAGCCCCGGACAGGGCTTCTACGAGCAGTACTTC
TRBJ2-5 | NA | TRBD2 | TRBV4-1 | CASSPVGGGTGETQYF | TGCGCCAGCAGCCCAGTCGGGGGGGGAACAGGGGAGACCCAGTACTTC
TRBJ1-2 | NA | NA | TRBV28 | CASSLPGTNYGYTF | TGTGCCAGCAGTTTGCCAGGGACTAACTATGGCTACACCTTC
TRBJ1-5 | NA | NA | TRBV6-5 | CASSYDTNSNQPQHF | TGTGCCAGCAGTTACGACACCAATAGCAATCAGCCCCAGCATTTT
TRBJ1-1 | NA | NA | TRBV4-3 | CASSQAMGGRNTEAFF | TGCGCCAGCAGCCAAGCGATGGGAGGGCGAAACACTGAAGCTTTCTTT
TRBJ1-1 | NA | TRBD1 | TRBV4-1 | CASSQDDRELNTEAFF | TGCGCCAGCAGCCAAGACGACAGGGAATTGAACACTGAAGCTTTCTTT
TRBJ2-2 | NA | NA | TRBV5-4 | CASSLAGANTGELFF | TGTGCCAGCAGCTTGGCGGGAGCGAACACCGGGGAGCTGTTTTTT
TRBJ1-1 | NA | TRBD1 | TRBV28 | CASSFRGRNTEAFF | TGTGCCAGCAGTTTCAGGGGGCGAAACACTGAAGCTTTCTTT
TRBJ2-3 | once | NA | TRBV6-5 | CASSQGLSADTQYF | TGTGCCAGCAGCCAGGGACTCAGCGCAGATACGCAGTATTTT
TRBJ1-2 | NA | NA | TRBV5-1 | CASSPGGSYGYTF | TGCGCCAGCAGCCCCGGGGGATCCTATGGCTACACCTTC
TRBJ2-7 | NA | NA | TRBV2 | CASTILGYEQYF | TGTGCCAGCACCATTCTAGGCTACGAGCAGTACTTC
TRBJ2-2 | NA | TRBD1 | TRBV4-2 | CASSQGPTGEYGELFF | TGTGCCAGCAGCCAAGGCCCGACAGGGGAATACGGGGAGCTGTTTTTT
TRBJ2-2 | NA | TRBD1 | TRBV5-6 | CASSWDRHTGELFF | TGTGCCAGCAGCTGGGACAGACACACCGGGGAGCTGTTTTTT
TRBJ1-1 | NA | NA | TRBV7-3 | CASSLNSNTEAFF | TGTGCCAGCAGCTTAAACAGTAACACTGAAGCTTTCTTT
TRBJ2-1 | NA | NA | TRBV18 | CASSQETENEQFF | TGTGCCAGCTCACAGGAAACAGAGAATGAGCAGTTCTTC
TRBJ2-5 | NA | TRBD2 | TRBV2 | CASSPREEETQYF | TGTGCCAGCAGCCCGCGGGAGGAGGAGACCCAGTACTTC
TRBJ2-7 | NA | NA | TRBV28 | CASRVSGRAYEQYF | TGTGCCAGCAGGGTCAGTGGCAGGGCCTACGAGCAGTACTTC
TRBJ2-3 | NA | TRBD2 | TRBV5-1 | CASSAAGESDTQYF | TGCGCCAGCAGCGCAGCGGGAGAATCAGATACGCAGTATTTT
TRBJ2-7 | NA | NA | TRBV15 | CATRQGASYEQYF | TGTGCCACCAGACAGGGAGCTTCCTACGAGCAGTACTTC
TRBJ1-5 | NA | NA | TRBV28 | CASRLSNQPQHF | TGTGCCTCCAGGCTTAGCAATCAGCCCCAGCATTTT